Shown below are 19 T cell receptor beta chains from a single sample sequenced in a study of breast tumors, draining lymph nodes, adjacent tissues (dated by TCRdb to about 2016). The method behind the library was multiplex PCR. Instrument on record: Illumina HiSeq 2000. In TCRdb, the public reads were trimmed at Q25 with fastp and aligned with MiXCR, with productive beta chains retained. Every distinct CDR3 protein forms one entry, paired with its most common genes and DNA. The sample profile shows 20,000 to 25,000 distinct CDR3 sequences; about 30% of them were found once. Approximately 12% of the sample lies in the top ten. Sequencing input: breast tumor tissue. These TCRs come from a female donor with breast cancer. Some clones in this sample may be carry-over from other donors' samples.

As regards this clonotype: A clone one base away is much larger, so this may be a read error. The chain employs TRBV28 and TRBJ1-6; TRBD1 aligns across 7 bases. Germline trimming cut 6 bases from V and 8 bases from J; bases unmatched to any gene: 13. This CDR3 spans 16 amino acids. Germline assignment: CDR1 MDHEN and CDR2 SYDVKM. The CDR3 here is CASSSLTGDVDSPLHF. The CDR3, as DNA: TGTGCCAGCAGCTCGCTTACAGGGGACGTTGATTCACCCCTCCACTTT.

This sequence joins TRBV20-1 and TRBJ1-1, with D possibly TRBD1 on 5 matching bases. V shed 0 bases and J shed 4 bases, with 12 bases lying between them. The germline CDR1 and CDR2 sequences are DFQATT and SNEGSKA (reference sequence). This CDR3 is 14 amino acids long. The DNA of the CDR3 is TGCAGTGCTAGAGATGGCGGGGGAGGCACTGAAGCTTTCTTT. This translates into CSARDGGGGTEAFF.

This clonotype was found many times. This sequence joins TRBV19 and TRBJ2-1, with TRBD2 identical over 9 bases. V dropped 3 bases and J dropped 6; count of bases not matched to a gene: 15. The CDR3 extends over 18 amino acids. Germline V gene data show CDR1 as LNHDA and CDR2 as SQIVND (reference sequence). The CDR3 sequence is CASSMRGGGTSKINEQFF. The DNA of the CDR3 is TGTGCCAGTAGTATGCGTGGGGGGGGGACTAGCAAGATCAATGAGCAGTTCTTC.

This clonotype was detected ten times or more. The chain carries TRBV30 and TRBJ2-3, with a possible D match to TRBD2 (6 bases). Deletions cut 8 bases from V and 4 bases from J, with 25 bases between. This CDR3 is built from 16 residues. CDR1 and CDR2 from the germline V gene are GTSNPN and SVGIG (reference sequence). The CDR3 sequence is CARSLSGGLWADTQYF. CDR3 in DNA: TGTGCCCGATCACTCTCTGGGGGGTTATGGGCAGATACGCAGTATTTT.

This clonotype was recorded many times. This sequence joins TRBV27 and TRBJ2-7; perhaps TRBD1 as D (5 bases). CDR1 is MNHEY and CDR2 is SMNVEV in the germline V gene (reference sequence). The V and J ends lost 2 bases and 3 bases respectively, with 8 bases between them. This CDR3 spans 13 amino acids. The CDR3 is CASSLRGNYEQYF. The CDR3, as DNA: TGTGCCAGCAGTTTAAGGGGTAACTACGAGCAGTACTTC.

As for this clonotype: A much larger clone sits a single nucleotide away, making a read error possible. The conserved final phenylalanine or tryptophan is absent from the CDR3, which likely points to a read error. The chain couples TRBV25-1 to TRBJ2-7; the match to TRBD1 covers 7 bases. Germline CDR1 and CDR2: MGHDK and SYGVNS. The trim removed 4 bases at V and 1 base at J, leaving 7 bases unmatched. The CDR3 loop spans 15 amino acids. CDR3 in DNA: TGTGCCAGCAGTGGTCTCCGGGACAGATCCTACGAGCAGTACCTC. Protein sequence: CASSGLRDRSYEQYL.

This clonotype is classed as medium-sized (0.01 to 0.1%). This chain connects TRBV7-3 to TRBJ2-5, with TRBD2 matching 12 bases. The CDR3 has 16 residues. Germline lookup yields CDR1 SGHTA and CDR2 FQGTGA. V lost 5 bases to trimming and J lost 7 bases; unmatched junction nucleotides: 11. This CDR3 reads CASSPTSGRGAGTQYF. The CDR3 DNA is TGTGCCAGCAGCCCGACTAGCGGGAGAGGGGCAGGGACCCAGTACTTC.

Notes on this clonotype: This sequence may be a read error, since a much larger clone differs from it by one base. The rearrangement uses TRBV6-5 and TRBJ2-5; 9 bases map to TRBD1. The length of the CDR3 is 16 residues. The germline V gene encodes CDR1 MNHEY and CDR2 SVGAGI. J gave up 2 bases and V 0 bases, and 4 bases lay outside the gene matches. The CDR3 region has the DNA TGTGCCAGCAGTTACTCTTCGGGACAGGGTCAAGAGACCCAGTACTTC. It is translated as CASSYSSGQGQETQYF.

In the case of this clonotype: One junction end does not reproduce the germline sequence, and a read error may be involved. The chain carries TRBV4-3 and TRBJ1-6, with 10 nucleotides matching TRBD1. This CDR3 region has 15 residues. Germline V gene data show CDR1 as LGHNA and CDR2 as YSLEER. The CDR3 here is CASSQGTGDNSPLHF. Written as DNA, the CDR3 is TGCGCTAGCAGCCAAGGGACAGGGGATAATTCACCCCTCCACTTT.

This clonotype showed up many times. This chain joins TRBV5-1 and TRBJ1-4; 10 positions agree with TRBD1. The CDR3 is 17 amino acids. CDR1 is SGHRS, CDR2 YFSETQ, per germline. J lost 8 bases, V lost 1 base, and 11 bases had no gene match. In nucleotides, the CDR3 is TGCGCCAGCAGCTTGACCTACCGACAGGGGGCTAGGGAAAAACTGTTTTTT. Protein: CASSLTYRQGAREKLFF.

Judged by abundance, this clonotype is medium-sized (0.01 to 0.1%). The genes are TRBV20-1 and TRBJ2-3; TRBD2 aligns across 8 bases. With V trimmed by 3 bases and J by 8 bases, 13 bases remained unmatched. The length of the CDR3 is 15 residues. Germline lookup yields CDR1 DFQATT and CDR2 SNEGSKA (reference sequence). CDR3 sequence reads: CSASRPGTRVVTQYF. CDR3 nucleotide sequence: TGCAGTGCTAGTCGTCCCGGGACTAGAGTGGTTACGCAGTATTTT.

The sample holds a few counts of this clonotype. The chain links TRBV6-1 to TRBJ2-4, with D maybe TRBD2 (6 bases). The CDR3 sequence is 14 residues long. Germline V gene data show CDR1 as MNHNS and CDR2 as SASEGT. V dropped 1 base and J dropped 6 bases, with 10 bases sitting between them. This CDR3 reads CASSEVAGSNIQYF. CDR3 coding DNA: TGTGCCAGCAGTGAAGTTGCGGGGTCAAACATTCAGTACTTC.

CDR3 nucleotides: TGTGCCAGCAGCGTAGAAGCGCCGAGCACAGATACGCAGTATTTT. Translating it yields CASSVEAPSTDTQYF. The rearrangement joins TRBV9 to TRBJ2-3; D ambiguous. The CDR3 is made up of 15 amino acids. V lost 0 bases and J lost 0, with 8 bases in between. The germline V gene has CDR1 SGDLS and CDR2 YYNGEE.

The genes are TRBV11-3 and TRBJ2-5; 7 bases line up with TRBD2. Germline values: CDR1 SGHNT, CDR2 YENEEA. This CDR3 spans 18 amino acids. The junction had 14 bases not matched to a gene; V was cut back by 4 bases and J by 0 bases. Here the CDR3 reads CASSSREGVGGDQETQYF. The CDR3 nucleotides are TGTGCCAGCAGCTCCCGAGAGGGAGTGGGAGGGGACCAAGAGACCCAGTACTTC.

The sample holds a few counts of this clonotype. This could be a read error, since a much larger clone is one nucleotide away. This chain connects TRBV9 to TRBJ1-2; D is ambiguous. Per the germline V gene, CDR1 is SGDLS and CDR2 is YYNGEE. The CDR3 contains 14 residues. V was clipped by 4 bases and J by 4 bases, with 14 bases between them. CDR3 protein: CASSPGGSLYGYTF. CDR3 in DNA: TGTGCCAGCAGCCCGGGCGGCAGCCTCTATGGCTACACCTTC.

Regarding this clonotype: Given a much more abundant clone one base away, this may be a read error. The rearrangement links TRBV25-1 to TRBJ2-7; D is possibly TRBD2 (6 bases). Germline V gene sequence: CDR1 MGHDK, CDR2 SYGVNS. V lost 4 bases to trimming and J lost 6 bases, with 7 bases between them. The CDR3 sequence is 11 residues long. CDR3: CASSGGAEQYF. The CDR3 region has the DNA TGTGCCAGCAGTGGCGGGGCCGAGCAGTACTTC.

A few counts support this clonotype. This chain uses TRBV28 with TRBJ1-2; D remains ambiguous. The CDR3 is 13 residues long. V was pared by 5 bases and J by 4 bases, with 11 bases between. CDR1 is MDHEN and CDR2 is SYDVKM in the germline V gene. The CDR3 nucleotides are TGTGCCAGCAGTCCTAACGCAGTCTATGGCTACACCTTC. It yields the protein CASSPNAVYGYTF.

As regards this clonotype: At one end the junction does not follow the germline gene, possibly because of a read error. The CDR3 sequence is CASSQDRFPPNEQFF. The CDR3 DNA reads TGCGCCAGCAGTCAGGACAGGTTCCCCCCCAATGAGCAGTTCTTC. The rearrangement joins TRBV2 to TRBJ2-1, with 7 bases aligning to TRBD1. Looked up from germline, CDR1 is SNHLY and CDR2 is FYNNEI. The CDR3 spans 15 residues.

The chain combines TRBV20-1 with TRBJ2-7; TRBD2 agrees at 10 bases. This CDR3 has 12 residues. The trim removed 5 bases at V and 2 bases at J, leaving 0 bases unmatched. The germline gives CDR1 DFQATT, CDR2 SNEGSKA (reference sequence). The CDR3 here is CSAGLAAYEQYF. Here the CDR3 DNA reads TGCAGTGCTGGACTAGCGGCCTACGAGCAGTACTTC.